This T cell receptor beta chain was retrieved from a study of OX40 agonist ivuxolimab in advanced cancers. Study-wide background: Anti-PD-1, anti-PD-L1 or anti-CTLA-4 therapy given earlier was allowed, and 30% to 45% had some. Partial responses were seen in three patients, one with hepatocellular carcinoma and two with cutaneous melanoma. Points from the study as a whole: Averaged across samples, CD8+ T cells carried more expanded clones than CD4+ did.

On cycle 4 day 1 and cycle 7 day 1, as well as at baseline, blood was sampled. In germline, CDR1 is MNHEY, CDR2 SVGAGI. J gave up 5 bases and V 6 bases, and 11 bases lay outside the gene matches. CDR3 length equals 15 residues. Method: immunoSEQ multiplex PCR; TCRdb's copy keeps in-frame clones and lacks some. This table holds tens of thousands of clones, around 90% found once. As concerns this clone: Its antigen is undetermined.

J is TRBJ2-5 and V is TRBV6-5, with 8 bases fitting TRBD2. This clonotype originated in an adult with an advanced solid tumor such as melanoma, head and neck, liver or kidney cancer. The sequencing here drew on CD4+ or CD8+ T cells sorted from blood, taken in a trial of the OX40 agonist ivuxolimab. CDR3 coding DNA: TGTGCCAGCAGCCCCTGGGGGACTAGGGTGGAGACCCAGTACTTC. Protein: CASSPWGTRVETQYF.